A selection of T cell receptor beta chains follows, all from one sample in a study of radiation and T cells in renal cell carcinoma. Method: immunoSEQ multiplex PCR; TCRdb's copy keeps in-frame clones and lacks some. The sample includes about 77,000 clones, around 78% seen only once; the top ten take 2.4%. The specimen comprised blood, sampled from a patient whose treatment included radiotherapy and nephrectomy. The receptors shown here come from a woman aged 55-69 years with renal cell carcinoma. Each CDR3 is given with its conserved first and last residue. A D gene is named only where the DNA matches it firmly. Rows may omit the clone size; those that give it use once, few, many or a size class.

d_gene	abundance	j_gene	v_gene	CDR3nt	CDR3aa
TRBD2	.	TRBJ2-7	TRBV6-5	TGTGCCAGCAGTCGGACTAGCGGATCCTACGAGCAGTACTTC	CASSRTSGSYEQYF
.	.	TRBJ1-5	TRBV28	TGTGCCAGCAGTTTATTAAGTCAGGCCATTGGGACCCAGCATTTT	CASSLLSQAIGTQHF
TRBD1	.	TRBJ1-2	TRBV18	TGTGCCAGCTCACCCGGGGACAGGGGTAACTATGGCTACACCTTC	CASSPGDRGNYGYTF
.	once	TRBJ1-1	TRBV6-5	TGTGCCAGCAGTTATAACAGAGGCACTGAAGCTTTCTTT	CASSYNRGTEAFF
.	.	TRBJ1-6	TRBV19	TGTGCCAGTAGTATGGGGGCGATCTCCTATAATTCACCCCTCCACTTT	CASSMGAISYNSPLHF
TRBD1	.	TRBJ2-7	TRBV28	TGTGCCAGCAGTCCTCCCGACAGGGGGCCCGGCGAGCAGTACTTC	CASSPPDRGPGEQYF
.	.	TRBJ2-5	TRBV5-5	TGTGCCAGCAGCTTGGCGGTCTCAGGGGCGCAAGAGACCCAGTACTTC	CASSLAVSGAQETQYF
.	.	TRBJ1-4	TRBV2	TGTGCCAGCAGTGAAAGGTTGCAGGGTTGGTCGGCTAATGAAAAACTGTTTTTT	CASSERLQGWSANEKLFF
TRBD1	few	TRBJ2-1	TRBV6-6	TGTGCCAGCACCGCCAGAGGACAGGGGTGGAATGAGCAGTTCTTC	CASTARGQGWNEQFF
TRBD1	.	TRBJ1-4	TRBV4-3	TGCGCCAGCAGCGTACAGGGGTGGGGTGAAAAACTGTTTTTT	CASSVQGWGEKLFF
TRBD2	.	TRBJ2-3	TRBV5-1	TGCGCCAGCAGCTTAAGCGGGGGGGCTAGCACAGATACGCAGTATTTT	CASSLSGGASTDTQYF
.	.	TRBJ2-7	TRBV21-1	TGTGCCAGCACCAATATACAGGGGGCCTGGAGCGAGCAGTACTTC	CASTNIQGAWSEQYF
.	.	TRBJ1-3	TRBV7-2	TGTGCCAGCAGCTCACCGGGACAAGGAAACACCATATATTTT	CASSSPGQGNTIYF
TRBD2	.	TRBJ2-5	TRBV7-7	TGTGCTAGCAGCATCAGCTTTAGCGGGAGGGCCGTAGAGACCCAGTACTTC	CASSISFSGRAVETQYF
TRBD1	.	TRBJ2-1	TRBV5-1	TGCGCCAGCAGCGTGGGACAGGGTCACAACAATGAGCAGTTCTTC	CASSVGQGHNNEQFF
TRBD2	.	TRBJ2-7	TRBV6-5	TGTGCCAGCAAGGCTAGCGGGAGTTCCGAGCAGTACTTC	CASKASGSSEQYF
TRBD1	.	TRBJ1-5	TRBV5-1	TGCGCCAGCAGCGCGGACAGGGGAAGTCAGCCCCGGCATTTT	CASSADRGSQPRHF
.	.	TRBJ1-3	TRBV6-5	TGTGCCAGCAGTTACTCGTTTCTGCCTGGAAACACCATATATTTT	CASSYSFLPGNTIYF
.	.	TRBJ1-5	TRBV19	TGTGCCAGTAGGGGACTCCACAATCAGCCCCAGCATTTT	CASRGLHNQPQHF
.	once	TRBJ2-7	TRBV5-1	TGCGCCAGCAGCAGTACCCGGGACGGCGCCGAGCAGTACTTC	CASSSTRDGAEQYF
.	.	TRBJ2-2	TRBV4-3	TGCGCCAGCAGCCAAGACGGCGCGGTTACCGGGGAGCTGTTTTTT	CASSQDGAVTGELFF
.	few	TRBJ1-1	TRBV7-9	TGTGCCAGCAGCCCAGGGTACGCTGAAGCTTTCTTT	CASSPGYAEAFF
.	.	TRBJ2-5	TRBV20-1	TGCAGTGCTAGAAAAGAGACCCAGTACTTC	CSARKETQYF
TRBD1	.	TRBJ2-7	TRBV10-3	TGTGCCATTGGCTCCGGGACAGATTATTTCTACGAGCAGTACTTC	CAIGSGTDYFYEQYF
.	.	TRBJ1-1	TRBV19	TGTGCCAGTAGTATGGCAGGCCCGAACACTGAAGCTTTCTTT	CASSMAGPNTEAFF
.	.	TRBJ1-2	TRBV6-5	TGTGCCAGCAGTTACTCGACGGGGGGAGTATCCTATGGCTACACCTTC	CASSYSTGGVSYGYTF
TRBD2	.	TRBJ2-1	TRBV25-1	TGTGCCAGCACCGCGGGGGGCGGGATTCTGGATGAGCAGTTCTTC	CASTAGGGILDEQFF
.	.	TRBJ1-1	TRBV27	TGTGCCAGCAGGTCCGTACAATCGTATGCTGAAGCTTTCTTT	CASRSVQSYAEAFF
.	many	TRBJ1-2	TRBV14	TGTGCCAGCAGCCAGGCCCAAGAGGGCTACACCTTC	CASSQAQEGYTF
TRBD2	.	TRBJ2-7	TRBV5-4	TGCGCCAGCAGCCAAGGACTAGCGGGAGGCTTGGGCGAGCAGTACTTC	CASSQGLAGGLGEQYF
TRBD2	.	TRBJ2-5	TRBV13	TGTGCCAGCAGCTTAGATTTAGCGGGAGCCAAGGAGACCCAGTACTTC	CASSLDLAGAKETQYF